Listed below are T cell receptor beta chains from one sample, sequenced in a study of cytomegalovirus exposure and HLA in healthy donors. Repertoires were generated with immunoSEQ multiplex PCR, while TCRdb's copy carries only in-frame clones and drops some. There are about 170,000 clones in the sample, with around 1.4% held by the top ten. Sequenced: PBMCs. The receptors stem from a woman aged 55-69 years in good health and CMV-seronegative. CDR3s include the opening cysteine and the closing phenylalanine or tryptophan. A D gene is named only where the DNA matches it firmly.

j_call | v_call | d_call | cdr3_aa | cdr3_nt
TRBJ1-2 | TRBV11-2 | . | CASSLFRETDYGYTF | TGTGCCAGCAGCTTATTTAGGGAGACGGACTATGGCTACACCTTC
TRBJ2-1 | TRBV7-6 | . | CASSLNQGNEQFF | TGTGCCAGCAGCTTAAACCAGGGGAATGAGCAGTTCTTC
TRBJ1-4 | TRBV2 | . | CASNGGRVNEKLFF | TGTGCCAGCAACGGGGGGCGCGTTAATGAAAAACTGTTTTTT
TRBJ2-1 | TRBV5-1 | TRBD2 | CASSPTGLAGNEQFF | TGCGCCAGCAGCCCCACGGGACTAGCGGGCAATGAGCAGTTCTTC
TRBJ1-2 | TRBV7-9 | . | CASSLGGEYGYTF | TGTGCCAGCAGCCTAGGGGGGGAGTATGGCTACACCTTC
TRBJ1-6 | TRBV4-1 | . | CASSLEAARSYNSPLHF | TGCGCCAGCAGCCTTGAAGCGGCTAGGTCCTATAATTCACCCCTCCACTTT
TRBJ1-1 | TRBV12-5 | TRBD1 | CAIRTGQGWTEAFF | TGTGCTATACGAACTGGACAGGGCTGGACTGAAGCTTTCTTT
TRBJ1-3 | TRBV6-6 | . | CASSSFGEKRNTIYF | TGTGCCAGCAGTTCCTTCGGGGAGAAAAGAAACACCATATATTTT
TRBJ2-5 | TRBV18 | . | CASSYQETQYF | TGTGCCAGCTCATATCAAGAGACCCAGTACTTC
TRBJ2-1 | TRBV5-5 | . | CASSSTASSYNEQFF | TGTGCCAGCAGCTCGACAGCGAGCTCCTACAATGAGCAGTTCTTC
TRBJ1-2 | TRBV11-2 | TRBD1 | CASSLEGGRRNYGYTF | TGTGCCAGCAGCTTGGAAGGGGGCCGTAGAAACTATGGCTACACCTTC
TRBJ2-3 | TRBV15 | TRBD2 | CATSRGDYSTDTQYF | TGTGCCACCAGCAGAGGGGACTACAGCACAGATACGCAGTATTTT
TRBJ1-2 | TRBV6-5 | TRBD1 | CASSAGTGGAGGYTF | TGTGCCAGCAGTGCAGGGACAGGGGGCGCGGGGGGCTACACCTTC
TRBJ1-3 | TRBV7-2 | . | CASSSGLISGNTIYF | TGTGCCAGCAGCTCGGGACTTATCTCTGGAAACACCATATATTTT
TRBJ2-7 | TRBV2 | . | CASSGGRAYEQYF | TGTGCCAGCAGTGGGGGGCGGGCCTACGAGCAGTACTTC
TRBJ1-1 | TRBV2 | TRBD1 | CASRSDRITEAFF | TGTGCCAGCAGATCGGACAGGATCACTGAAGCTTTCTTT
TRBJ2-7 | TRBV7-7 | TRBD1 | CASSERTGSYEQYF | TGTGCCAGCAGCGAGCGGACAGGTTCCTACGAGCAGTACTTC